These 3 T cell receptor beta chains were all obtained from the same sample, sequenced in a study of T cells in Graves' hyperthyroidism and ophthalmopathy (dated by TCRdb to between 2019 and 2020). The library relied on multiplex PCR. The sequencer listed for this sample is Illumina HiSeq 2000. Amplification of TCR beta CDR3 regions was carried out from RNA transcripts. For the first round of RT-PCR on the TCR CDR3, the HTBI primer set was used together with the Qiagen OneStep RT-PCR kit. Through fastp at Q25 and MiXCR, TCRdb rebuilt clones from the public reads, retaining in-frame beta chains. Records with the same CDR3 protein are collapsed into one entry carrying the most frequent genes and DNA. For this sample there are about 720,000 distinct CDR3 sequences; about 17% appear just once. Of the sample, 16% is held by the ten largest clones. Sequencing was done on a sample of blood. These receptors were collected from a woman aged 45 to 65 with Graves' hyperthyroidism that later progressed to Graves' ophthalmopathy.

This clonotype has at least ten counts. The J gene is TRBJ2-7, the V gene TRBV7-3, with no clear D. This CDR3 contains 15 residues. The germline gives CDR1 SGHTA, CDR2 FQGTGA. Trimming removed 1 base at V and 2 bases at J, with 12 bases between. The CDR3 protein is CASSLNVDLTYEQYF. The DNA for the CDR3 is TGTGCCAGCAGCTTAAATGTAGACCTAACCTACGAGCAGTACTTC.

This clonotype was detected ten times or more. The chain has TRBV2 and TRBJ1-5; the D gene is possibly TRBD1 (5 bases). V lost 6 bases and J lost 3, with 9 bases in between. CDR1 is SNHLY and CDR2 is FYNNEI in the germline V gene. This CDR3 spans 13 amino acids. CDR3 in DNA: TGTGCCAGCAGCAAAGGGGTCAATCAGCCCCAGCATTTT. It yields the protein CASSKGVNQPQHF.

Turning to this clonotype: With a much larger clone just one base away, this may be a read error. The V gene is TRBV7-9, the J gene TRBJ2-3, with 8 bases matching TRBD1. CDR1 and CDR2 from the germline V gene are SEHNR and FQNEAQ (reference sequence). CDR3 length: 15 amino acids. The CDR3: CASSLYQGAPDAQYF. CDR3 in DNA: TGTGCCAGCAGCCTATATCAGGGGGCCCCAGATGCGCAGTATTTT.